This T cell receptor beta chain was observed in a study of shared clonotypes between healthy human individuals. CD4+ cells underwent separation, giving CD45RA+ naive and CD45RA-negative memory subsets. CDR1 is MDHEN and CDR2 is SYDVKM in the germline V gene. The ends were cut back, 7 bases at V and 0 bases at J, with 7 bases in the middle. The CDR3 consists of 12 residues. Measured with immunoSEQ multiplex PCR; TCRdb has only the in-frame clones, and not every one. Here the sample spans some 900,000 clones, around three quarters being singletons. The chain recombines TRBV28 with TRBJ2-7; D gene ambiguous. The sequenced sample was memory CD4+ T cells sorted from blood. Documented subset: CD45RA-negative fraction. The sequence came from a man younger than 35 in good health. The CDR3 DNA reads TGTGCCAGCAATGTGGCCTCCTACGAGCAGTACTTC. Translating gives CASNVASYEQYF.